These 13 T cell receptor beta chains share one sample of origin, sequenced in a study of a mutant IDH1 vaccine in newly diagnosed glioma. Their cognate antigens are unknown. TCRdb's copy holds only in-frame clones and misses some; the assay was immunoSEQ multiplex PCR. The sample carries approximately 44,000 clones, approximately 80% recorded once. The sample's time point: week 35, safety follow-up. A 20-mer mutant IDH1 peptide at 300 ug was injected subcutaneously with topical imiquimod. This material consisted of PBMCs, taken from a glioma patient whose treatment included an IDH1 peptide vaccine. The receptors come from a middle-aged man with glioma.

The V call is TRBV19, the J call TRBJ2-1; tentative D call: TRBD1 (6 bases). With 2 bases removed from V and 2 bases from J, the gap between germline ends came to 13 bases. From germline, CDR1 is LNHDA and CDR2 SQIVND (reference sequence). The CDR3 sequence is 16 residues long. The CDR3 region has the DNA TGTGCCAGTAGTATAAGGCAGGGGCCGCCCTACAATGAGCAGTTCTTC. It specifies CASSIRQGPPYNEQFF. The whole variable domain, remainder taken from reference TRBV19 and TRBJ2-1, is DGGITQSPKYLFRKEGQNVTLSCEQNLNHDAMYWYRQDPGQGLRLIYYSQIVNDFQKGDIAEGYSVSREKKESFPLTVTSAQKNPTAFYLCASSIRQGPPYNEQFFGPGTRLTVL.

The chain links TRBV5-4 to TRBJ2-2, with D unclear. Germline lookup yields CDR1 SGHNT and CDR2 YYREEE (reference sequence). The CDR3 has 16 residues. Trimming took 4 bases from V and 0 from J, leaving 13 bases between them. CDR3 in amino acids: CASSPLAGANTGELFF. CDR3 in DNA: TGTGCCAGCAGCCCCCTTGCAGGAGCGAACACCGGGGAGCTGTTTTTT. The variable domain in full, with the rest retrieved from reference TRBV5-4 and TRBJ2-2, is ETGVTQSPTHLIKTRGQQVTLRCSSQSGHNTVSWYQQALGQGPQFIFQYYREEENGRGNFPPRFSGLQFPNYSSELNVNALELDDSALYLCASSPLAGANTGELFFGEGSRLTVL.

CDR3 amino acids: CASRWTSGNPSSYNEQFF. The CDR3, as DNA: TGTGCCAGCAGATGGACTAGCGGGAACCCGAGCTCCTACAATGAGCAGTTCTTC. The chain combines TRBV11-2 with TRBJ2-1, with 12 bases identical to TRBD2. Germline V gives CDR1 SGHAT, CDR2 FQNNGV. This CDR3 has 18 amino acids. V lost 6 bases to trimming and J lost 0 bases; unmatched junction nucleotides: 9.

The chain carries TRBV7-9 and TRBJ2-4, with D tentatively TRBD1 or TRBD2 (5 bases each). Looked up from germline, CDR1 is SEHNR and CDR2 is FQNEAQ (reference sequence). The V end was cut by 5 bases, the J end by 8 bases, with 22 bases between. CDR3 length: 16 amino acids. The CDR3 DNA sequence: TGTGCCAGCAGCCCCCGGGGCGAATTTAGCCACGACATTCAGTACTTC. Translated, it gives CASSPRGEFSHDIQYF.

The table lists this clone with a few counts. The V gene is TRBV7-8, the J gene TRBJ2-2; 8 nucleotides line up with TRBD1. This CDR3 region has 13 residues. Germline trimming cut 6 bases from V and 5 bases from J; bases unmatched to any gene: 2. The V gene's germline CDR1 is SGHVS and CDR2 FQNEAQ. The CDR3 loop reads CASRRDRTGELFF. Written as DNA, the CDR3 is TGTGCCAGCAGACGGGACAGGACCGGGGAGCTGTTTTTT.

The chain employs TRBV4-1 and TRBJ2-1; no clear D gene. This CDR3 has 16 amino acids. The V and J ends lost 0 bases and 0 bases respectively, with 9 bases between them. Germline V lookup: CDR1 MGHRA, CDR2 YSYEKL. The CDR3 sequence: CASSQETMSSYNEQFF. CDR3 DNA: TGCGCCAGCAGCCAAGAAACGATGAGCTCCTACAATGAGCAGTTCTTC.

There are many counts of this clone. The CDR3 loop is CASGTGLVSTEAFF. Written as DNA, the CDR3 is TGTGCCAGCGGGACAGGGCTCGTGAGCACTGAAGCTTTCTTT. This rearrangement joins TRBV6-5 to TRBJ1-1; 9 bases are a match to TRBD1. Germline trimming cut 8 bases from V and 4 bases from J; bases unmatched to any gene: 8. CDR1 is MNHEY, CDR2 SVGAGI, per germline. The CDR3 spans 14 residues.

This chain links TRBV6-5 with TRBJ1-6; 9 bases line up with TRBD1. The V gene's germline CDR1 is MNHEY and CDR2 SVGAGI. Losses at the gene ends were 6 bases for V and 10 bases for J; bases not matched to a gene: 10. This CDR3 spans 15 amino acids. The CDR3 region is CASRMSWTGESPLHF. The CDR3 coding sequence is TGTGCCAGCAGAATGTCTTGGACAGGGGAATCACCCCTCCACTTT.

The chain has TRBV5-1 and TRBJ2-2; TRBD2 might be the D (6 bases). Germline lookup yields CDR1 SGHRS and CDR2 YFSETQ. V lost 4 bases and J lost 0, with 13 bases in between. The CDR3 is 16 amino acids. Here the CDR3 reads CASSAGGASNTGELFF. The DNA of the CDR3 is TGCGCCAGCAGCGCGGGCGGGGCGTCGAACACCGGGGAGCTGTTTTTT.

This clone was recorded a few times. The chain links TRBV23-1 to TRBJ2-7; D is perhaps TRBD2 (6 bases). TRBV23-1 is known as an ORF, though its function is uncertain. This CDR3 spans 13 amino acids. Trimming took 2 bases from V and 4 from J, leaving 9 bases between them. CDR3: CASSQPGTYEQYV. The CDR3 DNA is TGCGCCAGCAGTCAACCCGGGACTTACGAGCAGTACGTC.

The chain uses TRBV5-4 and TRBJ1-4; 7 bases are shared with TRBD1. The CDR3 runs 15 residues. Germline CDR1 SGHNT, CDR2 YYREEE (reference sequence). After removal of 3 bases from V and 4 bases from J, the junction contained 6 bases not matched to a gene. The CDR3 coding sequence is TGTGCCAGCAGCTCCCCCGGGACAGATAATGAAAAACTGTTTTTT. It specifies CASSSPGTDNEKLFF.

V usage is TRBV7-9 and J usage is TRBJ1-2, with D perhaps TRBD1 (5 bases). The CDR3 consists of 14 residues. Trimming cost V 1 base and J 6 bases, with 12 bases left between them. The germline V gene has CDR1 SEHNR and CDR2 FQNEAQ (reference sequence). The CDR3 sequence is CASSLGVGGNGYTF. CDR3 bases: TGTGCCAGCAGCTTAGGGGTCGGGGGTAATGGCTACACCTTC.

The rearrangement links TRBV27 to TRBJ2-6; D gene ambiguous. V was clipped by 3 bases and J by 5 bases, with 20 bases between them. Per the germline V gene, CDR1 is MNHEY and CDR2 is SMNVEV (reference sequence). The CDR3 consists of 18 residues. The CDR3 here is CASSFRNWLQSRANVLTF. DNA of the CDR3: TGTGCCAGCAGTTTCCGAAACTGGCTACAAAGTCGGGCCAACGTCCTGACTTTC.